These 23 T cell receptor beta chains came from one sample sequenced in a study of blood T cell repertoires in COVID-19. The table came from immunoSEQ multiplex PCR; TCRdb's copy has only in-frame clones and leaves some out. The sample yields some 200,000 clones, roughly 80% seen once. Sequenced input: peripheral blood. These receptors all stem from a middle-aged woman with acute or convalescent COVID-19.

The chain has TRBV12-3 or TRBV12-4 and TRBJ2-7; possible D gene TRBD2, 5 bases. Trimming removed 1 base from V and 3 bases from J, with 7 bases in between. This CDR3 comprises 13 residues. The CDR3, as DNA: TGTGCCAGCAGTTTAGAAGAGGGCTACGAGCAGTACTTC. This sequence encodes CASSLEEGYEQYF.

The chain is built from TRBV30 and TRBJ1-1; a possible D gene is TRBD1 (5 bases). Looked up from germline, CDR1 is GTSNPN and CDR2 is SVGIG (reference sequence). The CDR3 runs to 13 residues. Deletions cut 4 bases from V and 3 bases from J, with 12 bases between. The CDR3 coding sequence is TGTGCCTGGACCAGGGATCTTTACACTGAAGCTTTCTTT. Translating it yields CAWTRDLYTEAFF.

CDR3 DNA: TGTGCCAGCAGCATAATTCAGGGGGCTCGGGATCGTAACACCATATATTTT. This encodes CASSIIQGARDRNTIYF. The V and J genes are TRBV7-9 and TRBJ1-3, with TRBD1 matching 8 bases. The V gene end was trimmed by 5 bases and the J gene end by 7 bases; junction bases not matched to a gene: 16. The CDR3 consists of 17 residues. The germline V gene encodes CDR1 SEHNR and CDR2 FQNEAQ (reference sequence).

This clone has only a few counts. The CDR3 is CASTSTGDEQPQHF. The CDR3 bases are TGTGCCAGCACCTCGACAGGGGATGAACAGCCCCAGCATTTT. The chain employs TRBV7-9 and TRBJ1-5, with 8 bases aligning to TRBD1. The V segment lost 7 bases and the J segment 7 bases; nucleotides outside the gene matches: 9. CDR1 SEHNR and CDR2 FQNEAQ come from the germline V gene (reference sequence). The CDR3 extends over 14 amino acids.

J is TRBJ1-4 and V is TRBV18; TRBD1 matches at 9 bases. Germline-derived CDR1 and CDR2 are KGHSH and LQKENI. J gave up 7 bases and V 3 bases, and 6 bases lay outside the gene matches. CDR3 length equals 15 residues. Written as DNA, the CDR3 is TGTGCCAGCTCACCCCCCGGGACAGGGAGTGAAAAACTGTTTTTT. Its protein product is CASSPPGTGSEKLFF.

V and J are TRBV7-8 and TRBJ2-3, with 7 bases fitting TRBD1. The J segment lost 5 bases and the V segment lost 5 bases, leaving 7 bases of the junction unmatched. The germline V gene encodes CDR1 SGHVS and CDR2 FQNEAQ. This CDR3 spans 14 amino acids. The CDR3 DNA reads as TGTGCCAGCAGCCTACCACCAGGGGGAGATACGCAGTATTTT. This translates into CASSLPPGGDTQYF. The complete variable domain, with remaining parts taken from reference TRBV7-8 and TRBJ2-3, reads GAGVSQSPRYKVAKRGQDVALRCDPISGHVSLFWYQQALGQGPEFLTYFQNEAQLDKSGLPSDRFFAERPEGSVSTLKIQRTQQEDSAVYLCASSLPPGGDTQYFGPGTRLTVL.

The gene calls are TRBV7-2 and TRBJ2-2; D gene ambiguous. The CDR3 has 13 residues. CDR1 and CDR2 (germline): SGHTA, FQGNSA. Trimming took 2 bases from V and 6 from J, leaving 7 bases between them. CDR3: CASSLHPAGELFF. CDR3 sequence (DNA): TGTGCCAGCAGCTTACACCCGGCCGGGGAGCTGTTTTTT.

The chain employs TRBV28 and TRBJ1-5; 8 positions agree with TRBD1. Germline loops: CDR1 MDHEN, CDR2 SYDVKM. The CDR3 covers 15 residues. Trimming cost V 4 bases and J 5 bases; bases outside gene matches: 7. The CDR3 region is CASSSRTGFDQPQHF. CDR3 in DNA: TGTGCCAGCAGTTCCCGGACAGGGTTTGATCAGCCCCAGCATTTT.

V is TRBV4-1 and J is TRBJ2-3; 8 bases are a match to TRBD2. Germline trimming cut 2 bases from V and 5 bases from J; bases unmatched to any gene: 9. The CDR3 runs 16 residues. Germline V gives CDR1 MGHRA, CDR2 YSYEKL. The CDR3 DNA reads as TGCGCCAGCAGCCAACAGGGACTAGGATTTGGAGATACGCAGTATTTT. Residues: CASSQQGLGFGDTQYF.

The V and J genes are TRBV28 and TRBJ1-4; 9 bases agree with TRBD1. In germline, CDR1 is MDHEN, CDR2 SYDVKM. With 3 bases clipped from V and 5 bases from J, the junction kept 4 bases outside the gene matches. CDR3 size: 15 residues. CDR3 residues: CASSFAGTGNEKLFF. CDR3 coding DNA: TGTGCCAGCAGTTTTGCGGGGACAGGGAATGAAAAACTGTTTTTT.

This clone was observed many times. The V gene is TRBV29-1, the J gene TRBJ1-1; D is uncertain. The CDR3 is 12 residues long. Germline values: CDR1 SQVTM, CDR2 ANQGSEA. V was trimmed by 4 bases and J by 3 bases, leaving 9 bases between them. CDR3 bases: TGCAGCGTTGCTCCGGGAGACACTGAAGCTTTCTTT. This codes for CSVAPGDTEAFF.

This chain connects TRBV29-1 to TRBJ1-5; D remains unclear. The CDR3 contains 13 residues. Trimming removed 4 bases from V and 4 bases from J, with 11 bases in between. The germline V gene encodes CDR1 SQVTM and CDR2 ANQGSEA. CDR3: CSVGRTWNQPQHF. CDR3 nucleotides: TGCAGCGTTGGCCGGACTTGGAATCAGCCCCAGCATTTT.

In its sample, this clone was seen a few times. The V gene is TRBV12-3 or TRBV12-4, the J gene TRBJ1-2, with D maybe TRBD1 (5 bases). This CDR3 has 13 amino acids. V gave up 5 bases and J gave up 4 bases, with 11 bases separating them. The CDR3 DNA sequence: TGTGCCAGCAGTACCAGGGCGAGCTATGGCTACACCTTC. This gives the protein CASSTRASYGYTF.

This rearrangement joins TRBV6-5 to TRBJ2-3; D is ambiguous. Germline CDR1 is MNHEY and CDR2 is SVGAGI. The CDR3 has 14 residues. Trimming removed 6 bases from V and 2 bases from J, with 12 bases in between. This CDR3 is CASRRTGTTDTQYF. The CDR3 nucleotides are TGTGCCAGCAGGAGAACGGGTACCACAGATACGCAGTATTTT.

This rearrangement joins TRBV6-5 to TRBJ2-5; 8 bases map to TRBD2. Germline V CDR1 and CDR2: MNHEY, SVGAGI. V gave up 5 bases and J gave up 1 base; unmatched junction bases: 3. The CDR3 totals 14 residues. CDR3 amino acids: CASSRSGGQETQYF. CDR3 DNA: TGTGCCAGCAGTAGAAGCGGGGGCCAAGAGACCCAGTACTTC.

This clone came up a few times. This rearrangement joins TRBV27 to TRBJ1-1; D is undetermined. The V end was cut by 4 bases, the J end by 0 bases, with 12 bases between. CDR1 and CDR2 from the germline V gene are MNHEY and SMNVEV (reference sequence). The CDR3 sequence is 15 residues long. This chain's CDR3 is CASSWRAVMNTEAFF. The CDR3, as DNA: TGTGCCAGCAGTTGGCGGGCGGTCATGAACACTGAAGCTTTCTTT.

The chain employs TRBV14 and TRBJ2-2, with TRBD2 identical over 11 bases. Looked up from germline, CDR1 is SGHDN and CDR2 is FVKESK. V was pared by 3 bases and J by 4 bases, with 13 bases of the junction left unmatched. The CDR3 totals 19 residues. The chain's CDR3 is CASSQPPSTSGSSTGELFF. The CDR3 nucleotides read TGTGCCAGCAGCCAGCCCCCTAGCACTAGCGGGAGTTCCACCGGGGAGCTGTTTTTT.

The count of this clone is one. The genes are TRBV5-1 and TRBJ1-1, with D unresolved. Per germline, CDR1 SGHRS and CDR2 YFSETQ. The CDR3 is 15 residues long. The ends were cut back, 3 bases at V and 2 bases at J, with 14 bases in the middle. CDR3 coding DNA: TGCGCCAGCAGCTCGTCCGGGGTTTTAAACACTGAAGCTTTCTTT. This translates into CASSSSGVLNTEAFF.

J is TRBJ2-3 and V is TRBV10-3; 11 nucleotides line up with TRBD2. V was clipped by 3 bases and J by 1 base; unmatched bases: 12. Germline V gene lookup returns CDR1 ENHRY and CDR2 SYGVKD. The CDR3 runs to 19 residues. The CDR3 protein is CAISEWLAGGGYGTDTQYF. The CDR3 DNA sequence: TGTGCCATCAGTGAATGGCTAGCGGGGGGTGGGTACGGCACAGATACGCAGTATTTT.

V and J are TRBV29-1 and TRBJ2-5, with 12 positions matching TRBD2. Unmatched junction bases numbered 12, after V lost 3 bases and J lost 4 bases. Germline V gene data show CDR1 as SQVTM and CDR2 as ANQGSEA. This CDR3 is 17 amino acids long. For the CDR3, the DNA is TGCAGCGTTGAGTATAGGCTAGCGGGGGGGCCGGGAGAGACCCAGTACTTC. Its protein is CSVEYRLAGGPGETQYF. The variable domain in full, completed from reference TRBV29-1 and TRBJ2-5, reads SAVISQKPSRDICQRGTSLTIQCQVDSQVTMMFWYRQQPGQSLTLIATANQGSEATYESGFVIDKFPISRPNLTFSTLTVSNMSPEDSSIYLCSVEYRLAGGPGETQYFGPGTRLLVL.

This clone was seen just once. The chain couples TRBV4-2 to TRBJ2-7; 11 bases are shared with TRBD2. The J segment lost 0 bases and the V segment lost 0 bases, leaving 10 bases of the junction unmatched. This CDR3 is built from 19 residues. CDR1 and CDR2 from the germline V gene are LGHNA and YNFKEQ. CDR3 coding DNA: TGTGCCAGCAGCCAAGAAAGTACTAGCGGGGGTCGAAGCTCCTACGAGCAGTACTTC. Its translation: CASSQESTSGGRSSYEQYF.

V and J are TRBV27 and TRBJ1-3; a possible D gene is TRBD1 (6 bases). CDR3 size: 14 residues. V shed 10 bases and J shed 4 bases, with 17 bases lying between them. Germline CDR1 MNHEY, CDR2 SMNVEV (reference sequence). The CDR3 sequence is CATRAGGAGNTIYF. The CDR3 nucleotides are TGTGCCACCCGTGCGGGGGGCGCCGGAAACACCATATATTTT.

V is TRBV10-3 and J is TRBJ2-5; TRBD1 matches 11 bases. Trimming at V came to 8 bases and at J to 8 bases, leaving 13 bases not matched to a gene. The germline CDR1 and CDR2 sequences are ENHRY and SYGVKD. This CDR3 region has 15 residues. The CDR3 reads CAIRPGQGGGETQYF. CDR3 DNA sequence: TGTGCCATCCGCCCGGGACAGGGGGGCGGTGAAACCCAGTACTTC.